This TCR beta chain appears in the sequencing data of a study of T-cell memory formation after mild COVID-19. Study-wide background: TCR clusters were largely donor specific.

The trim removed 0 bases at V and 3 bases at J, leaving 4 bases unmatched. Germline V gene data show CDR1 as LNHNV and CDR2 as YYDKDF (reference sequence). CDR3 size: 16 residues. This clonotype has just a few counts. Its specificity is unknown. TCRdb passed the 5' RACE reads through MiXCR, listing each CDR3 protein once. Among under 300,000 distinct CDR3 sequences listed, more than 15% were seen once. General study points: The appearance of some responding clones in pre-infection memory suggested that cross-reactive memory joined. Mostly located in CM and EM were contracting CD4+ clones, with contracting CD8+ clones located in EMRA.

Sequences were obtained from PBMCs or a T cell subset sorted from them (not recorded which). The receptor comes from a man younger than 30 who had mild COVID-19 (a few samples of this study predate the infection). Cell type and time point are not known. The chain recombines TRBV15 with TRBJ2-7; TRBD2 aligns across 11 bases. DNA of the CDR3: TGTGCCACCAGCAGAGACCCGGGACTAGCGGTCTACGAGCAGTACGTC. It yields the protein CATSRDPGLAVYEQYV.